One and the same sample provided the 4 T cell receptor beta chains below, sequenced in a study of Graves' ophthalmopathy and Graves' hyperthyroidism. Researchers took RNA transcripts and amplified TCR beta CDR3 regions from them. First-round RT-PCR employed HTBI primers, with a second-round multiplex PCR after it. TCRdb processed the multiplex PCR reads anew with MiXCR; each CDR3 protein has one entry. The data contain approximately 380,000 distinct CDR3 sequences, roughly 21% of them singletons. Sequencing used peripheral blood. These receptors originate from a woman under 30 with stable Graves' hyperthyroidism.

This clonotype was counted a single time. The V and J genes are TRBV12-3 or TRBV12-4 and TRBJ2-5; D is undetermined. The CDR3 sequence is 16 residues long. The ends were cut back, 3 bases at V and 5 bases at J, with 19 bases in the middle. The CDR3: CASSFVPTGADETQYF. CDR3 in DNA: TGTGCCAGCAGTTTTGTACCTACTGGAGCTGATGAGACCCAGTACTTC.

This clonotype was recorded at least ten times. The chain couples TRBV2 to TRBJ1-6, with 8 bases that match TRBD1. Losses at the gene ends were 6 bases for V and 5 bases for J; bases not matched to a gene: 3. Germline-derived CDR1 and CDR2 are SNHLY and FYNNEI. This CDR3 comprises 14 residues. The CDR3 DNA follows: TGTGCCAGCAGGGACAGGGTGGATAATTCACCCCTCCACTTT. It specifies CASRDRVDNSPLHF.

V and J are TRBV6-1 and TRBJ1-6; D call uncertain. CDR1 is MNHNS and CDR2 is SASEGT in the germline V gene. Between the trimmed V and J ends, which lost 3 bases and 3 bases, there was a span of 6 bases. This CDR3 spans 14 amino acids. The CDR3 is CASSDLIYNSPLHF. The CDR3 bases are TGTGCCAGCAGTGACTTGATCTATAATTCACCCCTCCACTTT.

This clonotype appeared many times. The V gene is TRBV19, the J gene TRBJ2-6; 7 nucleotides line up with TRBD2. V was clipped by 5 bases and J by 0 bases; unmatched bases: 7. The germline V gene encodes CDR1 LNHDA and CDR2 SQIVND (reference sequence). The CDR3 has 17 amino acids. The CDR3 sequence is CASSRWGGISGANVLTF. Written as DNA, the CDR3 is TGTGCCAGTAGTCGCTGGGGGGGGATCTCTGGGGCCAACGTCCTGACTTTC.